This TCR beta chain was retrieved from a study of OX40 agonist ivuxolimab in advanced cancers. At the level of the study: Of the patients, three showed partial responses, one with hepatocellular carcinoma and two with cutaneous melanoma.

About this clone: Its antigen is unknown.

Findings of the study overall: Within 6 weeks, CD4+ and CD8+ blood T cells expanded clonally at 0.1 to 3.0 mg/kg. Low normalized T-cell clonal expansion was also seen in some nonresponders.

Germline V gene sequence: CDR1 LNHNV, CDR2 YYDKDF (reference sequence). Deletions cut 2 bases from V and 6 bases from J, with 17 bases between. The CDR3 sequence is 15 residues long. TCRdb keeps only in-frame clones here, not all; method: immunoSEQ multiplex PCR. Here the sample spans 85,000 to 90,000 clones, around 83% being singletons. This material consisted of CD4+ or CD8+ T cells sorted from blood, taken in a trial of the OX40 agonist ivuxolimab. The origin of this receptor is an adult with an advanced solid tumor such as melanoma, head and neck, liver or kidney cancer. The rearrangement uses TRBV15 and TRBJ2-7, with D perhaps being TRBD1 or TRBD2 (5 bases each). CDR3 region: CATSRSLGRPSEQYV. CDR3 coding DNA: TGTGCCACCAGCAGATCCTTGGGACGGCCATCCGAGCAGTACGTC.